A selection of T cell receptor beta chains follows, all from one sample in a study of blood T cell repertoires in COVID-19. Measured with immunoSEQ multiplex PCR; TCRdb has only the in-frame clones, and not every one. This table holds about 88,000 clones, roughly nine tenths found once. The specimen was peripheral blood. These receptors originate from a woman older than 75 with active COVID-19. The CDR3 runs from the conserved cysteine through the conserved F or W. A D gene is named only where the DNA matches it firmly.

d_gene: .; len: 13; j_gene: TRBJ2-7; v_gene: TRBV2; CDR3aa: CASSVRFTYEQYF; CDR3nt: TGTGCCAGCAGTGTGAGGTTTACCTACGAGCAGTACTTC
d_gene: TRBD1; len: 12; j_gene: TRBJ2-7; v_gene: TRBV3-1/TRBV3-2; CDR3aa: CASSSTGSEQYF; CDR3nt: TGTGCCAGCAGCTCGACAGGGAGCGAGCAGTACTTC
d_gene: TRBD2; len: 15; j_gene: TRBJ2-7; v_gene: TRBV29-1; CDR3aa: CSVEGGGVSSYEQYF; CDR3nt: TGCAGCGTTGAAGGCGGGGGGGTCTCCTCCTACGAGCAGTACTTC
d_gene: .; len: 13; j_gene: TRBJ1-2; v_gene: TRBV28; CDR3aa: CASTPRTPGGDTF; CDR3nt: TGTGCCAGCACCCCAAGGACTCCCGGGGGGGACACCTTC
d_gene: .; len: 14; j_gene: TRBJ1-2; v_gene: TRBV5-4; CDR3aa: CASSSEGRLYGYTF; CDR3nt: TGTGCCAGCAGCTCCGAGGGCAGGTTGTATGGCTACACCTTC
d_gene: TRBD2; len: 15; j_gene: TRBJ2-7; v_gene: TRBV29-1; CDR3aa: CSVASGSSGNYEQYF; CDR3nt: TGCAGCGTCGCCTCCGGATCTAGCGGGAACTACGAGCAGTACTTC
d_gene: TRBD1; len: 14; j_gene: TRBJ1-4; v_gene: TRBV18; CDR3aa: CASSEDRENEKLFF; CDR3nt: TGTGCCAGCTCGGAAGACAGGGAAAATGAAAAACTGTTTTTT
d_gene: TRBD1; len: 16; j_gene: TRBJ2-5; v_gene: TRBV5-4; CDR3aa: CASSTIRGLGMETQYF; CDR3nt: TGTGCCAGCAGTACGATCAGGGGGCTCGGTATGGAGACCCAGTACTTC
d_gene: .; len: 16; j_gene: TRBJ2-2; v_gene: TRBV9; CDR3aa: CASSVRGDFHTGELFF; CDR3nt: TGTGCCAGCAGCGTCAGGGGGGACTTCCACACCGGGGAGCTGTTTTTT
d_gene: .; len: 18; j_gene: TRBJ2-2; v_gene: TRBV10-3; CDR3aa: CATYLGGGPVSNTGELFF; CDR3nt: TGTGCCACTTACTTAGGGGGAGGGCCGGTATCGAACACCGGGGAGCTGTTTTTT
d_gene: TRBD1; len: 14; j_gene: TRBJ1-5; v_gene: TRBV6-6; CDR3aa: CASSLRTGTQPQHF; CDR3nt: TGTGCCAGCAGTCTCAGGACAGGAACGCAGCCCCAGCATTTT
d_gene: .; len: 13; j_gene: TRBJ2-3; v_gene: TRBV9; CDR3aa: CASRESSTDTQYF; CDR3nt: TGTGCCAGCAGGGAGAGCAGCACAGATACGCAGTATTTT
d_gene: .; len: 14; j_gene: TRBJ2-6; v_gene: TRBV9; CDR3aa: CASSVSSGANVLTF; CDR3nt: TGTGCCAGCAGCGTGAGCTCTGGGGCCAACGTCCTGACTTTC
d_gene: .; len: 15; j_gene: TRBJ1-2; v_gene: TRBV27; CDR3aa: CASSPYRETNYGYTF; CDR3nt: TGTGCCAGCAGTCCGTACAGGGAGACTAACTATGGCTACACCTTC